This T cell receptor (beta chain) was profiled in a study of sequential checkpoint blockade in melanoma. Turning to the study itself: Maintenance nivolumab came after either treatment sequence.

Some clones are missing from TCRdb's copy, which holds only in-frame ones; the method was immunoSEQ multiplex PCR. The data contain 20,000 to 25,000 clones, roughly 86% of them seen just once; the ten biggest clones take up around 10%. The CDR3 length is 16 residues. Germline loops: CDR1 SGHNT, CDR2 YENEEA. Unmatched junction bases numbered 9, after V lost 2 bases and J lost 7 bases. As for treatment: randomized to nivolumab then ipilimumab (arm A) or the reverse (arm B). Sequences were derived from CD8+ T cells sorted from blood (inferred from file names), sampled from a patient given nivolumab and ipilimumab in sequence. This receptor was obtained from a human donor with melanoma. J is TRBJ2-1 and V is TRBV11-3, with 9 nucleotides matching TRBD1. The chain's CDR3 is CASSLRTGEMSNEQFF. CDR3 coding DNA: TGTGCCAGCAGCTTAAGGACAGGGGAAATGTCAAATGAGCAGTTCTTC.